The T cell receptor (beta chain) described here comes from a study of T cell responses to AZD1222 COVID-19 vaccine. Whether given at about 4 or about 12 weeks, second doses were pooled. Some clones are missing from TCRdb's copy, which holds only in-frame ones; the method was immunoSEQ multiplex PCR. The sample includes just under 75,000 clones, about 78% seen only once; the top ten take 40% to 55%. The CDR3 extends over 15 amino acids. Looked up from germline, CDR1 is SGHNT and CDR2 is YENEEA. V lost 5 bases to trimming and J lost 7 bases, with 18 bases between them. This clone came up once. This clonotype was obtained from an adult who received the AZD1222 COVID-19 vaccine. V and J are TRBV11-3 and TRBJ2-1; D tentatively fits TRBD1 or TRBD2 (5 bases each). This specimen consisted of peripheral blood, obtained 28 days after the second AZD1222 dose. As DNA, the CDR3 is TGTGCCAGCAGCGATAGGACGGGCTGGGGGAATGAGCAGTTCTTC. Its protein is CASSDRTGWGNEQFF.